These 2 T cell receptor beta chains originate from one sample sequenced in a study of T cell responses to AZD1222 COVID-19 vaccine. Only in-frame clones appear in the TCRdb table, and some are missing; sequencing was by immunoSEQ multiplex PCR. The sample consists of nearly 95,000 clones, roughly nine tenths of them appearing once. This specimen consisted of peripheral blood, obtained 28 days after the second AZD1222 dose. Every receptor here comes from an adult who received the AZD1222 COVID-19 vaccine.

This sequence joins TRBV5-6 and TRBJ1-4, with D uncertain. The V gene lost 0 bases and the J gene lost 2 bases, with 5 bases spanning the gap. The length of the CDR3 is 14 residues. Per germline, CDR1 SGHDT and CDR2 YYEEEE. CDR3 amino acids: CASSLDRTNEKLFF. In DNA, the CDR3 is TGTGCCAGCAGCTTGGACCGGACTAATGAAAAACTGTTTTTT.

The chain uses TRBV25-1 and TRBJ1-1, with D uncertain. The V and J ends lost 1 base and 8 bases respectively, with 11 bases between them. Germline V gives CDR1 MGHDK, CDR2 SYGVNS. The CDR3 covers 13 residues. Written as DNA, the CDR3 is TGTGCCAGCAGTGAATCAGCGCGGGCCGAAGCTTTCTTT. Its translation is CASSESARAEAFF.